The 29 T cell receptor beta chains below all came from one sample that was sequenced in a study of T cell changes during pregnancy in multiple sclerosis. Generated by immunoSEQ multiplex PCR, the TCRdb table keeps only in-frame clones and is missing some. The repertoire has 35,000 to 45,000 clones, 70% to 90% of them found once; the top ten carry over 0.85%. The sequencing here drew on CD4+ T cells from peripheral blood mononuclear cells, taken after pregnancy. Every receptor here comes from a female donor with multiple sclerosis, enrolled in a pregnancy study.

The rearrangement links TRBV11-2 to TRBJ2-5, with 7 bases lining up with TRBD2. J was trimmed by 4 bases and V by 4 bases; bases with no gene match: 12. The CDR3 totals 16 residues. Germline CDR1 and CDR2: SGHAT and FQNNGV. For the CDR3, the DNA is TGTGCCAGCAGCTCTCCACTACGGGGGGTGCCAGAGACCCAGTACTTC. Translation gives CASSSPLRGVPETQYF.

A few counts support this clone. The chain recombines TRBV5-1 with TRBJ2-5; the match to TRBD2 covers 7 bases. CDR3 length: 15 amino acids. Trimming removed 4 bases from V and 7 bases from J; junction bases left unmatched: 13. Germline V lookup: CDR1 SGHRS, CDR2 YFSETQ. The CDR3: CASSPTGTSGGTQYF. The CDR3 DNA reads as TGCGCCAGCAGCCCAACCGGGACTTCGGGGGGGACCCAGTACTTC.

The gene calls are TRBV9 and TRBJ1-2; possibly TRBD1 for D (5 bases). The ends were cut back, 2 bases at V and 2 bases at J, with 13 bases in the middle. The germline V gene encodes CDR1 SGDLS and CDR2 YYNGEE. The CDR3 totals 15 residues. In DNA form, the CDR3 reads TGTGCCAGCAGCGTCAAGCCCCGGGGGAACTATGGCTACACCTTC. Translated, it gives CASSVKPRGNYGYTF.

The chain recombines TRBV11-1 with TRBJ1-4; no definite D call. The V gene lost 3 bases and the J gene lost 7 bases, with 9 bases spanning the gap. The length of the CDR3 is 13 residues. Per the germline V gene, CDR1 is SGHAT and CDR2 is FQDESV (reference sequence). CDR3 sequence (DNA): TGTGCCAGCAGCTTCTCCTCCAGTGAAAAACTGTTTTTT. Its protein is CASSFSSSEKLFF.

This clone was observed once. J is TRBJ1-5 and V is TRBV19; 8 nucleotides align to TRBD1. Germline CDR1 and CDR2: LNHDA and SQIVND (reference sequence). J gave up 4 bases and V 1 base, and 6 bases lay outside the gene matches. This CDR3 contains 16 residues. CDR3 bases: TGTGCCAGTAGTATAGGGAGAGACAGGGGAAATCAGCCCCAGCATTTT. Translated: CASSIGRDRGNQPQHF.

A few counts support this clone. CDR3 in DNA: TGTGCCAGCCCTTCTCGCCGAGGGGGGGCGGACACTGAAGCTTTCTTT. It translates to CASPSRRGGADTEAFF. The J gene is TRBJ1-1, the V gene TRBV28; D perhaps matches TRBD1 (6 bases). CDR3 length: 16 amino acids. The germline V gene has CDR1 MDHEN and CDR2 SYDVKM. The V end was cut by 8 bases, the J end by 3 bases, with 22 bases between.

The V call is TRBV2, the J call TRBJ2-3; unclear D gene. Trimming took off 5 bases at V and 3 bases at J, with 3 bases between the two ends. Germline V gene data show CDR1 as SNHLY and CDR2 as FYNNEI. The CDR3 is made up of 11 amino acids. CDR3 in amino acids: CASSQTDTQYF. The CDR3 DNA is TGTGCCAGCAGTCAAACAGATACGCAGTATTTT.

The genes are TRBV25-1 and TRBJ1-2; D not resolved. V lost 4 bases and J lost 3, with 9 bases in between. Germline CDR1 is MGHDK and CDR2 is SYGVNS. The CDR3 covers 13 residues. CDR3 nucleotides: TGTGCCAGCAGTGTCCCCAGGTACTATGGCTACACCTTC. Translation gives CASSVPRYYGYTF.

The chain has TRBV11-2 and TRBJ2-1; a possible D gene is TRBD1 (5 bases). Germline V gene sequence: CDR1 SGHAT, CDR2 FQNNGV. V was trimmed by 1 base and J by 5 bases, leaving 12 bases between them. This CDR3 has 15 residues. CDR3 sequence (DNA): TGTGCCAGCAGCTTAGGGCAGGGTCCCCACAATGAGCAGTTCTTC. Its translation: CASSLGQGPHNEQFF.

The genes are TRBV7-9 and TRBJ2-1; possible D gene TRBD2, 5 bases. The CDR3 has 14 amino acids. Between the trimmed V and J ends, which lost 5 bases and 8 bases, there was a span of 16 bases. CDR1 is SEHNR, CDR2 FQNEAQ, per germline (reference sequence). In nucleotides, the CDR3 is TGTGCCAGCAGCCCCCTAGTGAGGGCCCATGAGCAGTTCTTC. Its protein product is CASSPLVRAHEQFF.

V gene TRBV6-1 combines with J gene TRBJ2-2; the match to TRBD2 covers 7 bases. CDR1 and CDR2 (germline): MNHNS, SASEGT. V lost 4 bases, J lost 7 bases, and 15 bases stayed unmatched. The CDR3 covers 17 residues. The CDR3 is CASSAPFLVAGVGELFF. The CDR3 DNA follows: TGTGCCAGCAGTGCACCCTTCCTTGTGGCGGGGGTCGGGGAGCTGTTTTTT.

This clone was recorded a few times. The chain carries TRBV11-2 and TRBJ2-3; no clear D gene. The CDR3 covers 17 residues. CDR1 and CDR2 from the germline V gene are SGHAT and FQNNGV. Trimming removed 5 bases from V and 1 base from J, with 19 bases in between. The CDR3 DNA reads TGTGCCAGCAGCCCCCGCCTGCTAGACCTACGCACAGATACGCAGTATTTT. The encoded protein is CASSPRLLDLRTDTQYF.

The genes are TRBV7-3 and TRBJ2-1, with 10 bases fitting TRBD2. The CDR3 runs to 15 residues. Trimming removed 5 bases from V and 13 bases from J; junction bases left unmatched: 14. CDR1 and CDR2 from the germline V gene are SGHTA and FQGTGA. Written as DNA, the CDR3 is TGTGCCAGCAGCCCACGTAGCGGGGGGCTCCCGCTTCAGTTCTTC. Amino acid sequence: CASSPRSGGLPLQFF.

This clone was recorded once. The DNA of the CDR3 is TGTGCCAGTAGTATGCGCGCAGGGGACACCGGGGAGCTGTTTTTT. This codes for CASSMRAGDTGELFF. The rearrangement links TRBV19 to TRBJ2-2, with D possibly being TRBD1 (6 bases). The CDR3 is 15 residues long. Trimming left V 3 bases short and J 3 bases short, with 11 bases between. The germline V gene encodes CDR1 LNHDA and CDR2 SQIVND (reference sequence). Variable domain in full (rest from reference TRBV19 and TRBJ2-2): DGGITQSPKYLFRKEGQNVTLSCEQNLNHDAMYWYRQDPGQGLRLIYYSQIVNDFQKGDIAEGYSVSREKKESFPLTVTSAQKNPTAFYLCASSMRAGDTGELFFGEGSRLTVL.

This chain links TRBV7-2 with TRBJ1-1, with 9 bases lining up with TRBD1. With 5 bases clipped from V and 4 bases from J, the junction kept 11 bases outside the gene matches. The V gene's germline CDR1 is SGHTA and CDR2 FQGNSA. There are 16 residues in the CDR3. Here the CDR3 DNA reads TGTGCCAGCAGCAGGTACCGGGACAGGGCGATCACTGAAGCTTTCTTT. It specifies CASSRYRDRAITEAFF.

The genes are TRBV4-3 and TRBJ1-4; no reliable D call. Germline CDR1 LGHNA, CDR2 YSLEER. With 0 bases removed from V and 3 bases from J, the gap between germline ends came to 14 bases. The CDR3 has 17 residues. The CDR3 here is CASSQERRQAPNEKLFF. Written as DNA, the CDR3 is TGCGCCAGCAGCCAAGAAAGACGGCAGGCGCCTAATGAAAAACTGTTTTTT.

This chain connects TRBV18 to TRBJ1-6; D gene ambiguous. V lost 6 bases and J 7 bases, leaving 10 bases between the germline ends. CDR1 KGHSH and CDR2 LQKENI come from the germline V gene. This CDR3 spans 13 amino acids. CDR3 coding DNA: TGTGCCAGCTCCATCGATCAGAATTCACCCCTCCACTTT. It encodes CASSIDQNSPLHF.

This clone has only one observation. The chain is built from TRBV25-1 and TRBJ1-3; D unresolved. This CDR3 is 14 amino acids long. Trimming stripped 7 bases from V and 3 bases from J, with 13 bases between. Germline-derived CDR1 and CDR2 are MGHDK and SYGVNS. CDR3 sequence: CASTPRLGGNTIYF. CDR3 coding DNA: TGTGCCAGCACCCCGCGGTTAGGTGGAAACACCATATATTTT.

The chain's CDR3 is CASSLGQNTDTQYF. As DNA, the CDR3 is TGCGCCAGCAGCTTAGGACAGAATACAGATACGCAGTATTTT. This chain connects TRBV5-1 to TRBJ2-3, with D tentatively TRBD1 (6 bases). CDR3 length: 14 residues. Germline values: CDR1 SGHRS, CDR2 YFSETQ. V lost 2 bases and J 3 bases, leaving 10 bases between the germline ends.

This clone was seen a few times. The rearrangement joins TRBV12-1 to TRBJ1-2. TRBV12-1 is described as a pseudogene. The CDR3 totals 16 residues. The CDR3, as DNA: TGTGCCAGCAGATCCAGCTGGGAGGGACCCTACTATGGCTACACCTTC. Residues: CASRSSWEGPYYGYTF.

The chain couples TRBV6-4 to TRBJ2-2; D not certain. The germline gives CDR1 MRHNA, CDR2 SNTAGT. This CDR3 has 13 amino acids. Deletions cut 7 bases from V and 7 bases from J, with 13 bases between. DNA for the CDR3: TGTGCCAGCACTCGAAACCACAGCGGGGAGCTGTTTTTT. It yields the protein CASTRNHSGELFF.

CDR3 coding DNA: TGTGCCTGGAGAAAACTAACCAAAAACATTCAGTACTTC. Translating it yields CAWRKLTKNIQYF. The chain is built from TRBV30 and TRBJ2-4; D remains ambiguous. This CDR3 region has 13 residues. With 3 bases removed from V and 2 bases from J, the gap between germline ends came to 8 bases. Germline V lookup: CDR1 GTSNPN, CDR2 SVGIG (reference sequence).

The chain employs TRBV7-9 and TRBJ1-3; 11 nucleotides align to TRBD1. Trimming cost V 5 bases and J 0 bases; bases outside gene matches: 12. CDR3 size: 19 residues. Germline V gene lookup returns CDR1 SEHNR and CDR2 FQNEAQ (reference sequence). Here the CDR3 reads CASSLDRGPLLISGNTIYF. CDR3 nucleotide sequence: TGTGCCAGCAGCCTGGACAGGGGGCCCCTTCTAATCTCTGGAAACACCATATATTTT. The whole variable domain, filled in from reference TRBV7-9 and TRBJ1-3, reads DTGVSQNPRHKITKRGQNVTFRCDPISEHNRLYWYRQTLGQGPEFLTYFQNEAQLEKSRLLSDRFSAERPKGSFSTLEIQRTEQGDSAMYLCASSLDRGPLLISGNTIYFGEGSWLTVV.

This clone was recorded once. The genes are TRBV4-2 and TRBJ2-3; TRBD2 might be the D (6 bases). The CDR3 loop spans 14 amino acids. The germline CDR1 and CDR2 sequences are LGHNA and YNFKEQ. The V end lost 2 bases, the J end lost 4 bases, and 10 bases lay between the germline ends. The CDR3 here is CASSQREVADTQYF. As DNA, the CDR3 is TGTGCCAGCAGCCAAAGGGAGGTTGCAGATACGCAGTATTTT.

The V call is TRBV13, the J call TRBJ2-7; D is perhaps TRBD1 (5 bases). Germline CDR1 is PRHDT and CDR2 is FYEKMQ (reference sequence). The CDR3 has 13 residues. Trimming cost V 3 bases and J 2 bases, with 8 bases left between them. This CDR3 is CASSFQGAYEQYF. Written as DNA, the CDR3 is TGTGCCAGCAGCTTTCAGGGCGCCTACGAGCAGTACTTC.

This clone was seen more than once but under ten times. The DNA of the CDR3 is TGTGCCAGCAGTTTATTGGAGACAGGCAATTCCTACGAGCAGTACTTC. Translation gives CASSLLETGNSYEQYF. The genes are TRBV28 and TRBJ2-7, with TRBD1 as a possible D gene (6 bases). Germline V gene sequence: CDR1 MDHEN, CDR2 SYDVKM. The CDR3 is made up of 16 amino acids. Trimming left V 1 base short and J 1 base short, with 14 bases between. The full variable domain, its missing parts supplied by reference TRBV28 and TRBJ2-7, is DVKVTQSSRYLVKRTGEKVFLECVQDMDHENMFWYRQDPGLGLRLIYFSYDVKMKEKGDIPEGYSVSREKKERFSLILESASTNQTSMYLCASSLLETGNSYEQYFGPGTRLTVT.

V gene TRBV5-1 combines with J gene TRBJ1-4, with D possibly matching TRBD1 (6 bases). V lost 3 bases, J lost 5 bases, and 11 bases lay in between. The CDR3 consists of 14 residues. From germline, CDR1 is SGHRS and CDR2 YFSETQ. The CDR3: CASSSGTKNEKLFF. The CDR3 bases are TGCGCCAGCAGCTCCGGGACAAAAAATGAAAAACTGTTTTTT.

This clone is a singleton in its sample. The chain uses TRBV5-1 and TRBJ2-5, with 10 bases aligning to TRBD1. Germline V gene sequence: CDR1 SGHRS, CDR2 YFSETQ. This CDR3 comprises 16 residues. Trimming cost V 2 bases and J 4 bases; bases outside gene matches: 8. DNA for the CDR3: TGCGCCAGCAGCTTTGGTAGGGGACAGGGGCGAGAGACCCAGTACTTC. Translation: CASSFGRGQGRETQYF.

V gene TRBV6-4 combines with J gene TRBJ1-1; weak D call: TRBD1 (5 bases). The V end lost 6 bases, the J end lost 5 bases, and 13 bases lay between the germline ends. Germline CDR1 is MRHNA and CDR2 is SNTAGT. This CDR3 has 13 amino acids. The CDR3 bases are TGTGCCAGCAGGGTGAGCGCAGGGACTGAAGCTTTCTTT. Its protein product is CASRVSAGTEAFF.